Listed here is a single T cell receptor (beta chain). Its antigen is as yet unknown. V was clipped by 5 bases and J by 2 bases, with 15 bases between them. Germline V CDR1 and CDR2: SNHLY, FYNNEI. The CDR3 sequence is 15 residues long. These data come from a study of Graves' ophthalmopathy and Graves' hyperthyroidism. At the level of the study: No ophthalmopathy within 18 months of follow-up signified stable hyperthyroidism.

Investigators amplified TCR beta CDR3 regions from RNA transcripts. An opening RT-PCR round employed HTBI primers and preceded a second-round multiplex PCR. MiXCR, run by TCRdb on the multiplex PCR reads, gives a single entry per CDR3 protein. Here the sample spans about 1.1 million distinct CDR3 sequences, about 35% being singletons. Findings and caveats of the study: The model flagged ophthalmopathy progression at roughly 71% sensitivity and 72% to 85% specificity. Blood contained most expanded thyroid clonotypes exceeding 0.001 frequency.

The sample was peripheral blood or thyroid tissue (not recorded which). The sequence was collected from an adult man with Graves' hyperthyroidism. The chain employs TRBV2 and TRBJ1-1, with a weak D call TRBD1 (5 bases). CDR3 nucleotides: TGTGCCAGCAGTTCCCGGGACGGCTTAAACACTGAAGCTTTCTTT. Translation: CASSSRDGLNTEAFF.